The 16 T cell receptor beta chains below come from one sample, sequenced in a study of beta chain features in type 1 diabetes (dated by TCRdb to 2017 to 2018). These receptors have no identified antigens. Points the paper makes about the study in general: A moderate but significant shortening of TCRB CDR3 length was observed in type 1 diabetes patients in all four CD4+ subsets.

The method was the immunoSEQ multiplex PCR assay. All of the isolated RNA was reverse transcribed with the High Capacity cDNA Reverse Transcription Kit, so expressed TCRB transcripts were sequenced. TCRdb holds this immuneACCESS table with in-frame rearrangements only. Some clones are missing; in checked studies, unresolved V genes explain under half, and the rest has no known cause. Recorded for this sample are more than 100,000 clones; around 30% of them occurred a single time. In total, the top ten clones hold under 0.55% of the sample. What was sequenced was central memory CD4+ T cells from blood. These receptors were taken from a woman under 30 with type 1 diabetes.

The chain has TRBV10-2 and TRBJ2-1, with TRBD2 identical over 13 bases. Germline V lookup: CDR1 WSHSY, CDR2 SAAADI. The CDR3 totals 17 residues. V dropped 8 bases and J dropped 6; count of bases not matched to a gene: 13. The CDR3 region is CASDGLAGVTHPNEQFF. Written as DNA, the CDR3 is TGCGCCAGCGATGGACTAGCGGGAGTTACCCATCCCAATGAGCAGTTCTTC.

V gene TRBV7-6 combines with J gene TRBJ2-7, with no clear D. CDR1 is SGHVS and CDR2 is FNYEAQ in the germline V gene. This CDR3 is built from 11 residues. V was cut by 5 bases and J by 9 bases, with 11 bases left in between. The CDR3 DNA is TGTGCCAGCAGCCCTCCTCACGGGCAGTACTTC. Its translation: CASSPPHGQYF.

This clone has just a few counts. The chain joins TRBV9 to TRBJ2-5, with D maybe TRBD1 (6 bases). The CDR3 contains 15 residues. The ends were cut back, 3 bases at V and 5 bases at J, with 17 bases in the middle. Germline V lookup: CDR1 SGDLS, CDR2 YYNGEE. The CDR3 DNA reads as TGTGCCAGCAGCGCCGGAACAGGGCCGGGGGAGACCCAGTACTTC. Amino acids: CASSAGTGPGETQYF.

The V gene is TRBV5-6, the J gene TRBJ2-3, with a possible D match to TRBD2 (5 bases). The CDR3 is 13 residues long. Trimming shortened V by 3 bases and J by 1 base, and 6 bases separated the two germline ends. Germline V lookup: CDR1 SGHDT, CDR2 YYEEEE. This chain's CDR3 is CASSWGGTDTQYF. The DNA for the CDR3 is TGTGCCAGCAGCTGGGGAGGCACAGATACGCAGTATTTT.

The chain links TRBV5-1 to TRBJ2-1; the match to TRBD2 covers 7 bases. The J segment lost 9 bases and the V segment lost 4 bases, leaving 10 bases of the junction unmatched. Germline V lookup: CDR1 SGHRS, CDR2 YFSETQ. The CDR3 loop spans 14 amino acids. The DNA for the CDR3 is TGCGCCAGCAGCCCGGGCGGGAGCCAAGGTGAGCAGTTCTTC. Amino acid sequence: CASSPGGSQGEQFF.

Here the CDR3 DNA reads TGTGCCAGCAGCCTTGGACAGGGGGCTAACAATCAGCCCCAGCATTTT. It specifies CASSLGQGANNQPQHF. The chain carries TRBV7-2 and TRBJ1-5, with 11 bases aligning to TRBD1. The CDR3 is made up of 16 amino acids. Germline V lookup: CDR1 SGHTA, CDR2 FQGNSA. V lost 5 bases and J lost 3; bases outside the gene matches: 6.

V gene TRBV28 combines with J gene TRBJ1-5, with a weak D call TRBD1 (5 bases). Germline-derived CDR1 and CDR2 are MDHEN and SYDVKM. This CDR3 region has 14 residues. V was cut by 8 bases and J by 2 bases, with 13 bases left in between. CDR3 in amino acids: CASAAGNGNQPQHF. The DNA of the CDR3 is TGTGCCAGCGCCGCAGGGAACGGCAATCAGCCCCAGCATTTT.

About this clone itself: At the DNA level, this CDR3 is encoded by other sequences in the same sample as well. This chain joins TRBV20-1 and TRBJ2-1; unclear D gene. The length of the CDR3 is 11 residues. Trimming pared 3 bases from V and 5 bases from J, leaving 5 bases between. CDR1 and CDR2 from the germline V gene are DFQATT and SNEGSKA (reference sequence). The CDR3 sequence is CSASPDNEQFF. DNA for the CDR3: TGCAGTGCTAGTCCTGACAATGAGCAGTTCTTC.

This clone was detected only a few times. The chain carries TRBV4-3 and TRBJ1-5; D uncertain. Germline CDR1 and CDR2: LGHNA and YSLEER. The CDR3 is made up of 15 amino acids. V was trimmed by 6 bases and J by 4 bases, leaving 16 bases between them. The CDR3 nucleotides are TGCGCCAGCAGAGCGACGGTAGCGGGAAATCAGCCCCAGCATTTT. Amino acids: CASRATVAGNQPQHF.

This chain uses TRBV4-1 with TRBJ2-7, with TRBD2 matching over 10 bases. The CDR3 is made up of 18 amino acids. Unmatched junction bases numbered 15, after V lost 1 base and J lost 6 bases. Per the germline V gene, CDR1 is MGHRA and CDR2 is YSYEKL. CDR3 coding DNA: TGCGCCAGCAGCCAAGGTTCGGTAGCGGGAGGTCCCGAGCGCGAGCAGTACTTC. Translation: CASSQGSVAGGPEREQYF.

The chain combines TRBV11-2 with TRBJ2-1; 7 nucleotides match TRBD2. After removal of 1 base from V and 2 bases from J, the junction contained 8 bases not matched to a gene. The CDR3 length is 17 residues. Germline loops: CDR1 SGHAT, CDR2 FQNNGV. The CDR3 sequence: CASSLGGAGATYNEQFF. The CDR3 DNA reads TGTGCCAGCAGCTTAGGCGGGGCGGGAGCGACCTACAATGAGCAGTTCTTC.

This clone was detected only a few times. V gene TRBV11-2 combines with J gene TRBJ2-1; 9 positions agree with TRBD2. The germline V gene has CDR1 SGHAT and CDR2 FQNNGV. There are 15 residues in the CDR3. V lost 7 bases to trimming and J lost 9 bases; unmatched junction nucleotides: 13. The CDR3 DNA reads as TGTGCCAGCATCACCCAGTCCGGCGGGAGGGGTGAGCAGTTCTTC. This sequence encodes CASITQSGGRGEQFF.

This clone was counted only a few times. V is TRBV27 and J is TRBJ2-4; the match to TRBD1 covers 8 bases. J lost 10 bases, V lost 8 bases, and 16 bases had no gene match. Germline CDR1 MNHEY, CDR2 SMNVEV (reference sequence). The CDR3 is 15 residues long. The CDR3 bases are TGTGCCAGCGGTCCCCCAGGGGGCTTATGGGGAATTCAGTACTTC. It translates to CASGPPGGLWGIQYF.

The chain combines TRBV2 with TRBJ2-2; D is ambiguous. V was trimmed by 6 bases and J by 1 base, leaving 6 bases between them. Germline CDR1 is SNHLY and CDR2 is FYNNEI. The CDR3 runs to 13 residues. The CDR3 coding sequence is TGTGCCAGCAGGCTAGGGAACACCGGGGAGCTGTTTTTT. This encodes CASRLGNTGELFF.

A few counts support this clone. The chain employs TRBV4-3 and TRBJ2-7; 9 bases line up with TRBD2. With 2 bases clipped from V and 0 bases from J, the junction kept 8 bases outside the gene matches. This CDR3 has 17 amino acids. The V gene's germline CDR1 is LGHNA and CDR2 YSLEER. The CDR3: CASSQKCGSGSSYEQYV. As DNA, the CDR3 is TGCGCCAGCAGCCAAAAATGTGGTAGCGGGAGCTCCTACGAGCAGTACGTC.

This clone was seen more than once but under ten times. V and J are TRBV7-8 and TRBJ2-5, with D maybe TRBD2 (6 bases). This CDR3 spans 14 amino acids. Germline values: CDR1 SGHVS, CDR2 FQNEAQ. V was shortened by 6 bases and J by 9 bases, with 20 bases between the two germline ends. DNA for the CDR3: TGTGCCAGCAGTTATGACCGGGACTTGGGGGCCCAGTACTTC. Translation: CASSYDRDLGAQYF.